Listed here is a single T cell receptor beta chain. Its specificity is unknown. The PCR contained 60 Vbeta and 13 Jbeta primers. Libraries were prepared by immunoSEQ multiplex PCR; TCRdb keeps only in-frame clonotypes and omits some of them. The sample's table shows over 100,000 clones. These data belong to a study of cytomegalovirus exposure and HLA in healthy donors. Findings of the study overall: Clonal expansion was found to be greater in HLA-associated TCR beta chains than in equally common others in a later analysis.

The CDR3 has 15 residues. The V segment lost 3 bases and the J segment 5 bases; nucleotides outside the gene matches: 9. CDR1 is SQVTM and CDR2 is ANQGSEA in the germline V gene. The chain carries TRBV29-1 and TRBJ2-3, with 9 bases fitting TRBD2. Sequencing input: PBMCs. The clonotype originates from a woman aged 35 to 49 in good health and CMV-seropositive. The CDR3: CSVEYLAGRVDTQYF. CDR3 nucleotide sequence: TGCAGCGTTGAGTACCTAGCGGGACGGGTAGATACGCAGTATTTT.